The clone carrying this TCR beta chain has a single count. Its target is not known. Profiling relied on immunoSEQ multiplex PCR, and the TCRdb table lists in-frame clones only, not all of them. The sample consists of about 91,000 clones, about 91% of them appearing once. Germline-derived CDR1 and CDR2 are GTSNPN and SVGIG (reference sequence). The CDR3 loop spans 13 amino acids. V was trimmed by 8 bases and J by 0 bases, leaving 12 bases between them. The sample comes from a study of identifying expanded T cells in peripheral blood. Study observations and caveats: Over around two and four weeks, about 15 and 19 clones changed, versus 1.2 between replicates. Across healthy donors, higher total template counts meant significantly greater roughly 2-week count variance.

Collection occurred without any documented infections or immune events in donors. V usage is TRBV30 and J usage is TRBJ2-3; maybe TRBD2 (5 bases). The sequence derives from a person aged 18-69 years in good health. Sequencing was carried out using blood. In DNA, the CDR3 is TGTGCCGCACCGGGGATTAGCACAGATACGCAGTATTTT. Translation gives CAAPGISTDTQYF.